The 21 T cell receptor beta chains given below trace back to one sample, sequenced in a study of cytomegalovirus exposure and HLA in healthy donors. The study ran its PCR with 60 Vbeta and 13 Jbeta primers. The method was immunoSEQ multiplex PCR; TCRdb's version includes in-frame clones alone and lacks a portion of them. The sample lists approximately 110,000 clones, 60% to 85% occurring once. The sample was PBMCs. The receptors were sampled from a man in his fifties in good health and CMV-seronegative.

This rearrangement joins TRBV7-9 to TRBJ2-7; TRBD2 matches 7 bases. The germline gives CDR1 SEHNR, CDR2 FQNEAQ (reference sequence). V lost 2 bases and J lost 5; bases outside the gene matches: 6. The CDR3 covers 14 residues. CDR3 protein: CASSLSGGSHEQYF. The CDR3 region has the DNA TGTGCCAGCAGCTTATCGGGGGGAAGCCACGAGCAGTACTTC.

The rearrangement joins TRBV7-3 to TRBJ2-7; D unclear. With 3 bases removed from V and 5 bases from J, the gap between germline ends came to 11 bases. The CDR3 is 13 amino acids. Germline V gene sequence: CDR1 SGHTA, CDR2 FQGTGA. The CDR3 protein is CASSLYTGNEQYF. Written as DNA, the CDR3 is TGTGCCAGCAGCTTGTATACGGGTAACGAGCAGTACTTC.

V gene TRBV10-3 combines with J gene TRBJ2-7; D gene ambiguous. The ends were cut back, 2 bases at V and 1 base at J, with 6 bases in the middle. The germline gives CDR1 ENHRY, CDR2 SYGVKD. This CDR3 region has 13 residues. The CDR3 coding sequence is TGTGCCATCAGTGAGGGGCCGTCCTACGAGCAGTACGTC. Protein product: CAISEGPSYEQYV.

The rearrangement joins TRBV9 to TRBJ2-3, with 9 bases fitting TRBD2. The V and J ends lost 5 bases and 6 bases, in that order; junction bases with no gene match: 10. The germline CDR1 and CDR2 sequences are SGDLS and YYNGEE. This CDR3 has 15 residues. The CDR3 nucleotides are TGTGCCAGCAGGTTGGGGACTAGCCACACGGATACGCAGTATTTT. Translated: CASRLGTSHTDTQYF.

The V gene is TRBV20-1, the J gene TRBJ1-1; D is unresolved. V lost 6 bases and J lost 5, with 10 bases in between. The CDR3 consists of 11 residues. Germline V CDR1 and CDR2: DFQATT, SNEGSKA (reference sequence). The CDR3 is CSAISGTEAFF. CDR3 nucleotide sequence: TGCAGTGCAATCAGCGGGACTGAAGCTTTCTTT.

The V gene is TRBV5-4, the J gene TRBJ2-3, with 11 bases aligning to TRBD2. The CDR3 is 16 amino acids. V dropped 4 bases and J dropped 2; count of bases not matched to a gene: 6. Germline V gene lookup returns CDR1 SGHNT and CDR2 YYREEE (reference sequence). CDR3 in amino acids: CASSNRLAGHTDTQYF. CDR3 DNA: TGTGCCAGCAGCAACCGACTAGCGGGGCACACAGATACGCAGTATTTT.

The chain joins TRBV9 to TRBJ1-1; 8 bases are a match to TRBD1. CDR3 length equals 14 residues. Germline CDR1 SGDLS, CDR2 YYNGEE. The junction had 7 bases not matched to a gene; V was cut back by 2 bases and J by 7 bases. CDR3 residues: CASSVPTGGGEAFF. CDR3 DNA sequence: TGTGCCAGCAGCGTCCCTACAGGGGGAGGTGAAGCTTTCTTT.

This clone was counted a single time. The chain couples TRBV7-6 to TRBJ2-5, with TRBD1 identical over 7 bases. The J call is in doubt because the DNA end fits TRBJ2-7 better. This CDR3 is built from 15 residues. Germline V gene lookup returns CDR1 SGHVS and CDR2 FNYEAQ. The CDR3 here is CASSNPGQLSYEQYF. The CDR3 DNA follows: TGTGCCAGCAGCAACCCGGGACAGCTCTCCTACGAGCAGTACTTC.

V usage is TRBV5-1 and J usage is TRBJ2-3; maybe TRBD2 (5 bases). CDR1 SGHRS and CDR2 YFSETQ come from the germline V gene. With 4 bases removed from V and 0 bases from J, the gap between germline ends came to 18 bases. The CDR3 has 17 residues. CDR3 nucleotides: TGCGCCAGCAGCGCCCTAGCCTTTGAAACTAGCACAGATACGCAGTATTTT. The encoded protein is CASSALAFETSTDTQYF.

CDR3 sequence (DNA): TGTGCCAGCAGCTTGGGAGGGGAAGGGGGTTACAATGAGCAGTTCTTC. Translating it yields CASSLGGEGGYNEQFF. This chain links TRBV5-4 with TRBJ2-1, with TRBD1 as a possible D gene (6 bases). Looked up from germline, CDR1 is SGHNT and CDR2 is YYREEE (reference sequence). Trimming left V 0 bases short and J 4 bases short, with 14 bases between. CDR3 length: 16 residues.

This sequence joins TRBV5-1 and TRBJ2-7, with 7 nucleotides matching TRBD2. Trimming at V came to 4 bases and at J to 6 bases, leaving 7 bases not matched to a gene. This CDR3 is 13 amino acids long. Germline V gives CDR1 SGHRS, CDR2 YFSETQ. CDR3 coding DNA: TGCGCCAGCAGCCCGGGCGGGGGAGGCGAGCAGTACGTC. Amino acids: CASSPGGGGEQYV.

Comments on this clone: Other DNA sequences within the sample encode an identical CDR3. J is TRBJ2-1 and V is TRBV5-1; a possible D gene is TRBD1 (5 bases). Germline V gene lookup returns CDR1 SGHRS and CDR2 YFSETQ. Trimming left V 5 bases short and J 0 bases short, with 9 bases between. This CDR3 comprises 14 residues. Here the CDR3 reads CASRGDSSYNEQFF. The CDR3 DNA sequence: TGCGCCAGCAGAGGAGACAGCTCCTACAATGAGCAGTTCTTC.

This clone was observed once. The J gene is TRBJ2-3, the V gene TRBV5-1, with D possibly being TRBD2 (5 bases). The CDR3 has 14 amino acids. Trimming took 2 bases from V and 1 from J, leaving 8 bases between them. Germline V gives CDR1 SGHRS, CDR2 YFSETQ. The CDR3 nucleotides are TGCGCCAGCAGCTTTGGGCGGGGCACAGATACGCAGTATTTT. Protein sequence: CASSFGRGTDTQYF.

This clone was seen a handful of times. In nucleotides, the CDR3 is TGTGCCAGTAAGCCAGGCGGGGCGAACCAAGAGACCCAGTACTTC. It yields the protein CASKPGGANQETQYF. The chain combines TRBV19 with TRBJ2-5; maybe TRBD2 (6 bases). V was pared by 7 bases and J by 0 bases, with 15 bases between. The CDR3 runs to 15 residues. Germline V lookup: CDR1 LNHDA, CDR2 SQIVND (reference sequence).

This clone is a singleton in its sample. The V gene is TRBV19, the J gene TRBJ1-3; D not certain. V was trimmed by 3 bases and J by 0 bases, leaving 9 bases between them. The CDR3 has 15 amino acids. Germline CDR1 reads LNHDA; CDR2 reads SQIVND (reference sequence). In DNA, the CDR3 is TGTGCCAGTAGTATCGAGGGAAGCTCTGGAAACACCATATATTTT. Its protein is CASSIEGSSGNTIYF.

The chain has TRBV5-4 and TRBJ1-1, with TRBD1 matching over 7 bases. The germline V gene has CDR1 SGHNT and CDR2 YYREEE (reference sequence). The J segment lost 5 bases and the V segment lost 4 bases, leaving 2 bases of the junction unmatched. The CDR3 is 12 residues long. CDR3 sequence (DNA): TGTGCCAGCAGCCTCAGGGGGACTGAAGCTTTCTTT. As protein: CASSLRGTEAFF.

This rearrangement joins TRBV9 to TRBJ1-6, with 7 bases that match TRBD1. Germline CDR1 is SGDLS and CDR2 is YYNGEE. V was clipped by 6 bases and J by 6 bases; unmatched bases: 6. The CDR3 spans 14 residues. The CDR3 DNA follows: TGTGCCAGCACCCTCGGACAGGTTAATTCACCCCTCCACTTT. It translates to CASTLGQVNSPLHF.

The table lists this clone with a few counts. V is TRBV7-9 and J is TRBJ2-5; D ambiguous. The J call may be in error: the DNA end matches TRBJ2-7 better. Germline values: CDR1 SEHNR, CDR2 FQNEAQ (reference sequence). The CDR3 has 16 residues. The CDR3 nucleotides read TGTGCCAGCAGCCCACCTTCCGGCAGGTGGTCCTACGAGCAGTACTTC. It codes for CASSPPSGRWSYEQYF.

V gene TRBV6-5 combines with J gene TRBJ1-1; tentative D call: TRBD1 (5 bases). Trimming left V 2 bases short and J 0 bases short, with 10 bases between. The CDR3 consists of 15 residues. Per germline, CDR1 MNHEY and CDR2 SVGAGI. This CDR3 is CASSYMGGMNTEAFF. The CDR3 nucleotides are TGTGCCAGCAGTTACATGGGGGGGATGAACACTGAAGCTTTCTTT.

V is TRBV2 and J is TRBJ2-2, with TRBD2 matching over 8 bases. The CDR3 is 16 residues long. After removal of 6 bases from V and 4 bases from J, the junction contained 10 bases not matched to a gene. CDR1 is SNHLY, CDR2 FYNNEI, per germline. DNA of the CDR3: TGTGCCAGCAGGCTGTCCGGGGGGGCCATCACCGGGGAGCTGTTTTTT. This codes for CASRLSGGAITGELFF. The full variable domain, rest sourced from reference TRBV2 and TRBJ2-2, is EPEVTQTPSHQVTQMGQEVILRCVPISNHLYFYWYRQILGQKVEFLVSFYNNEISEKSEIFDDQFSVERPDGSNFTLKIRSTKLEDSAMYFCASRLSGGAITGELFFGEGSRLTVL.

CDR3 region: CASKDRGVLNSPLHF. CDR3 nucleotides: TGTGCCAGCAAGGACAGGGGGGTTCTTAATTCACCCCTCCACTTT. The chain has TRBV2 and TRBJ1-6; the match to TRBD1 covers 10 bases. V lost 7 bases, J lost 6 bases, and 6 bases stayed unmatched. The germline CDR1 and CDR2 sequences are SNHLY and FYNNEI. The CDR3 sequence is 15 residues long.